This TCR beta chain was observed in a study of cytotoxic CD8 clonotypes in ibrutinib-treated CLL. The protocol was immunoSEQ multiplex PCR, while the TCRdb copy is restricted to in-frame clones and leaves out a portion. The sample contains over 250,000 clones, about 72% of which appear only once. A single count supports this clone. This CDR3 has 10 amino acids. Germline lookup yields CDR1 SQVTM and CDR2 ANQGSEA. V was shortened by 4 bases and J by 8 bases, with 8 bases between the two germline ends. The TCR comes from a human donor with chronic lymphocytic leukemia. Specimen: PBMCs, collected at disease progression, from a patient treated with ibrutinib. The chain couples TRBV29-1 to TRBJ1-1; D may be TRBD1 (6 bases). The CDR3 spells CSVVRGEAFF. DNA of the CDR3: TGCAGCGTTGTAAGGGGGGAAGCTTTCTTT.